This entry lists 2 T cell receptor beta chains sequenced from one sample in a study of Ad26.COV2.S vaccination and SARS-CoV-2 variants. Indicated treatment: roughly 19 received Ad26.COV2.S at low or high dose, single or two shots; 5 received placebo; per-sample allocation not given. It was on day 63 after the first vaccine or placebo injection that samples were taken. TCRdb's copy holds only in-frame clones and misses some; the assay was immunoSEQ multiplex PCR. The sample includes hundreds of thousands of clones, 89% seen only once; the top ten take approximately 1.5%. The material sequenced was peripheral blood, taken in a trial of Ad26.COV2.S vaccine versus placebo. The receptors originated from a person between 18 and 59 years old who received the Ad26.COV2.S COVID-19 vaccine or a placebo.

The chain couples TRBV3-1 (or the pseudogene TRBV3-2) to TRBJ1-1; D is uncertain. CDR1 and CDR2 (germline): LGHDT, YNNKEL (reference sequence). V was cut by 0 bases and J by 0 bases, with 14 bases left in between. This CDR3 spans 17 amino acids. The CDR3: CASSQEAAGTMNTEAFF. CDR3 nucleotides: TGTGCCAGCAGCCAAGAAGCGGCAGGCACTATGAACACTGAAGCTTTCTTT.

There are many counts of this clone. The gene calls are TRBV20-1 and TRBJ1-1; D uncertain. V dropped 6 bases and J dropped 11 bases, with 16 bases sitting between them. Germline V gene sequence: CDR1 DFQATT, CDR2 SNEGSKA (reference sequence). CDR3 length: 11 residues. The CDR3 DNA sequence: TGCAGTGCCTCTCAGGCCCCTTGGGCTTTCTTT. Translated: CSASQAPWAFF.